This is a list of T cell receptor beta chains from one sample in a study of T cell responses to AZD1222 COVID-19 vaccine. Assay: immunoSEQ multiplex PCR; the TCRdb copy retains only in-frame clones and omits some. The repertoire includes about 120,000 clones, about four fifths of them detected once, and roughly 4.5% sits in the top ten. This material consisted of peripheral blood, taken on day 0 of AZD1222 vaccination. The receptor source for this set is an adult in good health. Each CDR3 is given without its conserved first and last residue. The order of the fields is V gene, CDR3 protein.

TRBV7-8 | ASSFQNTEAF
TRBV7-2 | ASSVDHYGYT
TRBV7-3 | ASSFWTDRFSNQPQH
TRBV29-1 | SVEIQHFNEQF
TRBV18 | ASSRTGVGTGELF
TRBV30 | AWSAVSEQY
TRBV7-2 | ASSFQNYEQY
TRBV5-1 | ASSAGTSAASYEQY
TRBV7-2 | ASSLAGRTLVKQY
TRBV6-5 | ASRTGAGGETQY
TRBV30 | AWSVANSGNTIY
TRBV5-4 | ASSLGTGLDEQY
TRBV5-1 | ASRQNTEAF
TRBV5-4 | ASSSKGAYNSPLH
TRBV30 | AWSIGGAPYEQY
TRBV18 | ASSPDRPNEQF
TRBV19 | ASSMGGRSNTEAF
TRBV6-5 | ASSFLGEQY
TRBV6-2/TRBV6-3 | ASSLSRAMNTEAF
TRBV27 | ASSFRGGSEKLF
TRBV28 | ASSIRVNTEAF
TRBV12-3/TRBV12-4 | ASSSQANYGYT
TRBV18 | ASSSRADYGYT
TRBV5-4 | ASSPKGGGDYGYT
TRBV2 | ASTGGLGGRSSNQPQH
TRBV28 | ASNLQGSGANVLT
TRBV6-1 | ASSSGGGGTDTQY